What follows are 13 T cell receptor beta chains derived from one specimen sequenced in a study of regulatory and conventional T cells in RAG deficiency. Profiling relied on immunoSEQ multiplex PCR, and the TCRdb table lists in-frame clones only, not all of them. This sample has some 6,000 clones, with around 92% found just once. Input material: CD8+ T cells sorted from blood. The receptors were gathered from a human donor with RAG deficiency presenting as severe combined immunodeficiency.

This chain links TRBV7-6 with TRBJ2-3; TRBD1 matches at 7 bases. V dropped 1 base and J dropped 1; count of bases not matched to a gene: 2. The length of the CDR3 is 15 residues. Germline V gene sequence: CDR1 SGHVS, CDR2 FNYEAQ. The CDR3 coding sequence is TGTGCCAGCAGCTTAGTAGACAGGGGCACAGATACGCAGTATTTT. Amino acids: CASSLVDRGTDTQYF.

This chain uses TRBV16 with TRBJ2-5, with a possible D match to TRBD1 (6 bases). V was pared by 4 bases and J by 2 bases, with 11 bases between. Germline CDR1 is KGHSY and CDR2 is FQNENV. The CDR3 consists of 14 residues. CDR3 residues: CASSPRTEQETQYF. In DNA form, the CDR3 reads TGTGCCAGCAGCCCACGGACAGAACAAGAGACCCAGTACTTC.

The chain is built from TRBV27 and TRBJ2-3; no definite D call. Germline V gene sequence: CDR1 MNHEY, CDR2 SMNVEV (reference sequence). The CDR3 runs to 13 residues. The V end was cut by 1 base, the J end by 5 bases, with 7 bases between. CDR3 protein: CASSLYSQDTQYF. In DNA form, the CDR3 reads TGTGCCAGCAGTTTATACAGTCAAGATACGCAGTATTTT.

Only one count was recorded for this clone. CDR3 protein: CATSTTGLAGDNEQFF. CDR3 in DNA: TGTGCCACCAGCACTACCGGACTAGCGGGGGACAATGAGCAGTTCTTC. The V gene is TRBV15, the J gene TRBJ2-1; 13 bases line up with TRBD2. The CDR3 loop spans 16 amino acids. Unmatched junction bases numbered 5, after V lost 4 bases and J lost 5 bases. CDR1 is LNHNV, CDR2 YYDKDF, per germline (reference sequence).

The chain combines TRBV7-2 with TRBJ2-7; 10 bases are a match to TRBD2. CDR1 and CDR2 (germline): SGHTA, FQGNSA. The CDR3 sequence is 17 residues long. Trimming removed 5 bases from V and 3 bases from J; junction bases left unmatched: 13. CDR3 loop: CASSPIAGLAVIYEQYF. The CDR3 region has the DNA TGTGCCAGCAGCCCGATCGCCGGACTAGCGGTAATCTACGAGCAGTACTTC.

The chain uses TRBV7-8 and TRBJ2-3, with D possibly being TRBD2 (5 bases). From germline, CDR1 is SGHVS and CDR2 FQNEAQ. CDR3 size: 14 residues. The germline V and J ends were trimmed by 5 bases and 1 base, with 10 bases remaining between them. The CDR3 here is CASSLPGGTDTQYF. Written as DNA, the CDR3 is TGTGCCAGCAGCCTCCCCGGGGGCACAGATACGCAGTATTTT.

The chain joins TRBV6-6 to TRBJ2-7, with a possible D match to TRBD1 (6 bases). Trimming removed 6 bases from V and 6 bases from J, with 9 bases in between. There are 11 residues in the CDR3. Germline V gene sequence: CDR1 MNHNY, CDR2 SVGAGI (reference sequence). CDR3 sequence (DNA): TGTGCCAGCAGCCTGACAGGCGAGCAGTACTTC. It specifies CASSLTGEQYF.

This clone was counted a single time. Sequence at one end of the junction differs from germline and may be a read error. The chain employs TRBV29-1 and TRBJ2-7; a weak D match, TRBD2 (6 bases). Per germline, CDR1 SQVTM and CDR2 ANQGSEA. The CDR3 is 14 amino acids. The chain's CDR3 is CSVEGTGLFNEQYF. In DNA form, the CDR3 reads TGCAGCGTCGAAGGGACGGGACTTTTCAACGAGCAGTACTTC.

The J gene is TRBJ1-1, the V gene TRBV27, with D possibly being TRBD1 (6 bases). The CDR3 covers 14 residues. Germline V CDR1 and CDR2: MNHEY, SMNVEV (reference sequence). V lost 3 bases and J lost 3, with 11 bases in between. CDR3 nucleotides: TGTGCCAGCAGTTTCCCAGGGGCGGACACTGAAGCTTTCTTT. This sequence encodes CASSFPGADTEAFF.

The chain is built from TRBV9 and TRBJ2-3; tentative D call: TRBD1 (6 bases). This CDR3 contains 14 residues. V lost 4 bases and J lost 4, with 13 bases in between. Germline CDR1 reads SGDLS; CDR2 reads YYNGEE. In DNA form, the CDR3 reads TGTGCCAGCAGCCCAGGTGGGGGCCCAGATACGCAGTATTTT. Its protein product is CASSPGGGPDTQYF.

The chain combines TRBV2 with TRBJ1-3, with D unclear. Trimming left V 3 bases short and J 3 bases short, with 3 bases between. Germline V gene sequence: CDR1 SNHLY, CDR2 FYNNEI. CDR3 length equals 12 residues. CDR3 sequence: CASSDGGNTIYF. The CDR3 DNA follows: TGTGCCAGCAGTGATGGTGGAAACACCATATATTTT.

The chain is built from TRBV29-1 and TRBJ1-1; 9 positions match TRBD1. Trimming removed 6 bases from V and 4 bases from J; junction bases left unmatched: 0. The germline gives CDR1 SQVTM, CDR2 ANQGSEA. This CDR3 comprises 11 residues. As DNA, the CDR3 is TGCAGCGTGACAGGGGGCACTGAAGCTTTCTTT. This translates into CSVTGGTEAFF. The full variable domain, completed using reference TRBV29-1 and TRBJ1-1, is SAVISQKPSRDICQRGTSLTIQCQVDSQVTMMFWYRQQPGQSLTLIATANQGSEATYESGFVIDKFPISRPNLTFSTLTVSNMSPEDSSIYLCSVTGGTEAFFGQGTRLTVV.

This clone was found once. V and J are TRBV9 and TRBJ2-7; D might be TRBD1 or TRBD2, each matching 5 bases. Germline values: CDR1 SGDLS, CDR2 YYNGEE. The CDR3 covers 16 residues. Trimming stripped 0 bases from V and 0 bases from J, with 13 bases between. The chain's CDR3 is CASSVDGRDGSYEQYF. CDR3 coding DNA: TGTGCCAGCAGCGTAGATGGACGGGACGGCTCCTACGAGCAGTACTTC.